This T cell receptor beta chain was documented in a study of regulatory T cells in long-lasting Graves disease. Study context: Prior antithyroid drug treatment in newly diagnosed Graves' patients lasted under 3 months.

The CDR3 sequence is 15 residues long. V lost 4 bases and J 10 bases, leaving 23 bases between the germline ends. The germline gives CDR1 SGDLS, CDR2 YYNGEE. The sample's time point: newly diagnosed GD, antithyroid drugs for less than 3 months. The authors made the TCR library using RNA they extracted from PBMCs. iRepertoire HTBI primers and Arm-PCR of CDR3 regions built TCR beta libraries. MiXCR, applied by TCRdb to the multiplex PCR reads, yields one record per CDR3 protein. The sample consists of 400,000 to 550,000 distinct CDR3 sequences, around 14% of them appearing once. The data also belong to a second study, concerning T cells in Graves' hyperthyroidism and ophthalmopathy.

This chain connects TRBV9 to TRBJ1-2; D ambiguous. The sequencing here drew on peripheral blood mononuclear cells (PBMCs), taken at new diagnosis, from a patient treated with antithyroid drugs. The source of this sequence is a woman aged 30 to 39 with Graves disease. CDR3 sequence (DNA): TGTGCCAGCAGCTTGGACCTAGACGGAGCTGGTTCCTACACCTTC. Protein: CASSLDLDGAGSYTF. Filled out from reference TRBV9 and TRBJ1-2, the complete variable domain reads DSGVTQTPKHLITATGQRVTLRCSPRSGDLSVYWYQQSLDQGLQFLIQYYNGEERAKGNILERFSAQQFPDLHSELNLSSLELGDSALYFCASSLDLDGAGSYTFGSGTRLTVV.